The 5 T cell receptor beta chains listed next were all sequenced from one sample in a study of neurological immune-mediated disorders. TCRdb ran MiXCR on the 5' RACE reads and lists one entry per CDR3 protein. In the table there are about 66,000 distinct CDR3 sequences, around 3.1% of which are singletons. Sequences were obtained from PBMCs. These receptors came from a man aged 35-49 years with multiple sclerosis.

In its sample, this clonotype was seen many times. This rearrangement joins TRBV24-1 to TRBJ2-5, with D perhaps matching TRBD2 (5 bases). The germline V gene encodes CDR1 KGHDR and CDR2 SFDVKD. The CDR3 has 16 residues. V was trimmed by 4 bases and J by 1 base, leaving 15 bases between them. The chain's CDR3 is CATSETSGNRQETQYF. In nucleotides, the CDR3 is TGTGCCACCAGTGAGACCTCCGGGAACCGCCAAGAGACCCAGTACTTC.

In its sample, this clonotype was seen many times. CDR3 loop: CSADPESQYF. DNA of the CDR3: TGCAGTGCAGACCCAGAGTCGCAGTATTTT. The chain is built from TRBV20-1 and TRBJ2-3; D unresolved. Germline values: CDR1 DFQATT, CDR2 SNEGSKA (reference sequence). V was clipped by 6 bases and J by 10 bases, with 11 bases between them. The CDR3 loop spans 10 amino acids.

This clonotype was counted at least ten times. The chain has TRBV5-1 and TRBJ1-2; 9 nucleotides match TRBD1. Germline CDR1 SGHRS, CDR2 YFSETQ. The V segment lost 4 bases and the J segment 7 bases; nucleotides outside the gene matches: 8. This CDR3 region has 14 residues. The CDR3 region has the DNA TGCGCCAGCAGCGCCCCGGACAGGGGATTTGGCTACACCTTC. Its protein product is CASSAPDRGFGYTF.

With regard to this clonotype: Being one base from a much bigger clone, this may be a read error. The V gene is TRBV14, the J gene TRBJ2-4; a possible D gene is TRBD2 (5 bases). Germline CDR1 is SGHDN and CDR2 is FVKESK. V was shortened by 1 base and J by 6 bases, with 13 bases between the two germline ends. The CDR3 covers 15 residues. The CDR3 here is CASSQGALEGNIQYF. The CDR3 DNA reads TGTGCCAGCAGCCAAGGAGCACTAGAGGGAAACATTCAGTACTTC.

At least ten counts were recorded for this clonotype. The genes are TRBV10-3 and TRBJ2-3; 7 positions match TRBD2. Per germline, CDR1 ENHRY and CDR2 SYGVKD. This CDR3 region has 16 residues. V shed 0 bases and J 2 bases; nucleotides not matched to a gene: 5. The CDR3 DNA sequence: TGTGCCATCAGTGAGTCGCTAGCGGACGCCACAGATACGCAGTATTTT. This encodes CAISESLADATDTQYF.